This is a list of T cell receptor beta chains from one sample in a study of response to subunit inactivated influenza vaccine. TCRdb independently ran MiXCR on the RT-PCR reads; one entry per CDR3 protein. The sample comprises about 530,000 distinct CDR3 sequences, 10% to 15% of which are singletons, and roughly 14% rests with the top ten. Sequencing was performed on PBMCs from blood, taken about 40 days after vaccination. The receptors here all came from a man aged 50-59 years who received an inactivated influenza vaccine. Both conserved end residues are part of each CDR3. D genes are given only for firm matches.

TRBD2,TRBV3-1,CASSQDPSGTDEQYF
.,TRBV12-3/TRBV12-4,CASSSEVGSAREAYEQYF
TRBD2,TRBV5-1,CASSSGGPDTQYF
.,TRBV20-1,CSASREWVEFF
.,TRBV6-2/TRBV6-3,CASSYSLGGSSYNEQFF
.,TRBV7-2,CASSLAIEAEKLFF
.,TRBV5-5,CASSLNAPGGDEQFF
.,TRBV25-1,CASSALQGAGELFF
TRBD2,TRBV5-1,CASSLVTSGATQETQYF
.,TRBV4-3,CASSQDLVGGSSTDTQYF
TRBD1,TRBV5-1,CASSLGTGGETQYF
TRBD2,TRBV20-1,CSARPGGGGLRETQYF
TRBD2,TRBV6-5,CASTYGGEQYF
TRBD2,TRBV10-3,CAISVSGGVTDTQYF
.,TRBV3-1,CASSQGAATQYF
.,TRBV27,CASSLKTGRSVGEQFF
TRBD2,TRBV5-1,CASSHPGTSGSTGELFF
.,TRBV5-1,CASSLGEAKNIQYF
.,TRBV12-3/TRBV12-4,CASSQQGNGELFF
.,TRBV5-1,CASSLVSYGNEQYF
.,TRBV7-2,CASSTKKDPSGYNEQFF
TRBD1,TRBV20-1,CSARAQDREITGNTIYF
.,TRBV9,CASRKGRSEAFF
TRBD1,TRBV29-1,CSVVGTGGDTEAFF
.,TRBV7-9,CASSPYGYTF
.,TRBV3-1,CASSQAGQVNEQFF
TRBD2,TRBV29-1,CSVEPGLGHNEQFF
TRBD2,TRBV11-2,CASSLEPSGPPGNEQFF
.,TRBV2,CASSLRGRTVETQYF
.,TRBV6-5,CASSNRQGGHEQYF
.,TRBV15,CATSRARDGNSPLHF
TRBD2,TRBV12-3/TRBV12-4,CASKLAGGSVGETQYF
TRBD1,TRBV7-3,CASSLGQETDTQYF
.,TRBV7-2,CASSFKAGTYEQYF
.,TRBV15,CATSRSGGGSDTQYF
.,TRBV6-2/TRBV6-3,CASSYGARTYNEQFF
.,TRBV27,CASSWRRGDYNEQFF
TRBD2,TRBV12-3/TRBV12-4,CASSSQAGSYNEQFF
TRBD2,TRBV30,CAWSVGRANEQFF
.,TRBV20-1,CSAQPGGGQPQHF
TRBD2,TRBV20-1,CSATGLAGSLEQFF
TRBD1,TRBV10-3,CAIRGTGGSGYTF
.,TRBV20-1,CSARIIVLANEQFF
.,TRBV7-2,CASSLVQGPLLTFF
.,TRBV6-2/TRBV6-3,CASRQGRINEQFF
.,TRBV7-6,CASSLGAGGQPQHF
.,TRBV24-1,CATSGGRGPTYEQYF
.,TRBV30,CAWSAGINQPQHF
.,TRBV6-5,CASSYLQGTYEQYF
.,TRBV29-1,CSAPSRRDDPHEQFF
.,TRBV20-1,CSASTQWDGYTF
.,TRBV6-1,CASSEAAHEQYF
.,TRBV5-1,CASSLDRFEQFF
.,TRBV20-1,CSARGWARTSYEQYF
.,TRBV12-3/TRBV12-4,CASSFWRETQYF
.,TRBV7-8,CASSLAVRGVGEKLFF
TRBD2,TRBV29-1,CSVEDSTSGPSSSYNEQFF
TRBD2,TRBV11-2,CASSFRLAGVQETQYF